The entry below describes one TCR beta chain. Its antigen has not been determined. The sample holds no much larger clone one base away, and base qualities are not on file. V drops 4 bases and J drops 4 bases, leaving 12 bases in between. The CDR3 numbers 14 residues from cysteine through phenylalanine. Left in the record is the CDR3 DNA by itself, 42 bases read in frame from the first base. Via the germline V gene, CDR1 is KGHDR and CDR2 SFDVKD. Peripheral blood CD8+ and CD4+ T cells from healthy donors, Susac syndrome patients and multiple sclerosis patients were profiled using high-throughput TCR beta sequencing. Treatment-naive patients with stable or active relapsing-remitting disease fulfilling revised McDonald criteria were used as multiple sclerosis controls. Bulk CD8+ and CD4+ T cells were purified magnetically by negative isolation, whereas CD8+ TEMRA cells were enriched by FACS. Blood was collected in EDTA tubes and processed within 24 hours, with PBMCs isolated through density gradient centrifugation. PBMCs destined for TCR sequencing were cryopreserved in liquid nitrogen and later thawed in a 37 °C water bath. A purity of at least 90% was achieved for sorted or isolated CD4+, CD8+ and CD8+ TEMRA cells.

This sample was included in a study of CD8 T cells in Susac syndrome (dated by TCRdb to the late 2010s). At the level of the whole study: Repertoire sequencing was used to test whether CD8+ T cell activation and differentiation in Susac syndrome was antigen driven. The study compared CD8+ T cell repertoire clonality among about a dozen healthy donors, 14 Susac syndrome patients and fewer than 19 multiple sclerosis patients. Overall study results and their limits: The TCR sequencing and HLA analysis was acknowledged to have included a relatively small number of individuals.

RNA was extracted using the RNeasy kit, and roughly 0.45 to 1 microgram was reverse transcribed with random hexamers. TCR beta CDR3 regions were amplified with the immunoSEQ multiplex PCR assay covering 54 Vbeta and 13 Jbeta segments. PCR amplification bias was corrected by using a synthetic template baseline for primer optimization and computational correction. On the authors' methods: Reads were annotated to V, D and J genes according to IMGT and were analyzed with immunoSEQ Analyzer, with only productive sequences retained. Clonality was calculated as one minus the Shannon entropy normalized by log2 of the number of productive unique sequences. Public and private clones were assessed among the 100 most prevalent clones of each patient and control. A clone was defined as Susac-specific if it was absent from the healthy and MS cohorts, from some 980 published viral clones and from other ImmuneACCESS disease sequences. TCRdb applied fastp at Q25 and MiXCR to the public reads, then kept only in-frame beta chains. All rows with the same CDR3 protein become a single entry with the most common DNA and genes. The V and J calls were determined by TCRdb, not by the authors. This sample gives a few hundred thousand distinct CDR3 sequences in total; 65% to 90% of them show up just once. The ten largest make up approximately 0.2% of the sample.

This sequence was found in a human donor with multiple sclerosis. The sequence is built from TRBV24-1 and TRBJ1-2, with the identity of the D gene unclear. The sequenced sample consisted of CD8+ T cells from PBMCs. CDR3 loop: CATSEATTSYGYTF. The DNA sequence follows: TGTGCCACCAGTGAGGCAACAACGAGCTATGGCTACACCTTC.